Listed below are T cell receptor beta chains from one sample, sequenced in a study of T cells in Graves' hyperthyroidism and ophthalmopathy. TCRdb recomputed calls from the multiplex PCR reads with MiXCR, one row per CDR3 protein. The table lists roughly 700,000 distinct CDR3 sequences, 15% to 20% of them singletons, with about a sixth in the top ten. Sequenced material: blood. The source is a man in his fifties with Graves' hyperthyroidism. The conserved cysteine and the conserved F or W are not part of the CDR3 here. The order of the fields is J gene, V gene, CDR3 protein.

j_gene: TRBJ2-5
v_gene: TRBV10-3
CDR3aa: AISTGGGKTQY

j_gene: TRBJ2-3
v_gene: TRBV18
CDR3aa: ASSPSALAGGISADTQY

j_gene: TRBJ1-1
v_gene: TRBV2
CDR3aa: ASSTDRGSTEAF

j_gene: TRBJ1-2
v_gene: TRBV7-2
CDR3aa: ASSSRGGRSGYT

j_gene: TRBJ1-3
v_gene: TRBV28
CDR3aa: ASSLMTTGNTIY

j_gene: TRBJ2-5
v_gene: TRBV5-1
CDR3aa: ASSLSSSGSTETQY

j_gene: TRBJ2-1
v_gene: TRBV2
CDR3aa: ASSTGGGVLSFRDNEQF

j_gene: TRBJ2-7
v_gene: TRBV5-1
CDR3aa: ASSTDRGPEQY

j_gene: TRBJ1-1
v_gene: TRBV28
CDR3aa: ASSKGWGNDNTEAF

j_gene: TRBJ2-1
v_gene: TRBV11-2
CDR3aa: ASSGLRGPRGNNEQF

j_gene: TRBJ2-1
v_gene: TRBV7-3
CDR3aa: ASSLILAGEGYTEQF

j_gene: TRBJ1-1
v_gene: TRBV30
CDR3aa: AWRESGQGAGYTEAF

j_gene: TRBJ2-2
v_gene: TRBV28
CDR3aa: ASRSGQGHGELF

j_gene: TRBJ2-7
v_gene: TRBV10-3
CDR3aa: ATRRSEEHEQY

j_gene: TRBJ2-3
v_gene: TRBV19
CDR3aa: ASSILRDRRTDTQY

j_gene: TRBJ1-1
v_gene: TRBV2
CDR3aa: ASSGQGAGTEAF

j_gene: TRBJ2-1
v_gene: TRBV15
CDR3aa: ATSREGILNNEQF

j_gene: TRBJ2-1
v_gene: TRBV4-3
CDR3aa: ASSQDLAGSYNEQF

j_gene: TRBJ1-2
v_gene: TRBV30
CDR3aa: AWSVRFREDSYGYT

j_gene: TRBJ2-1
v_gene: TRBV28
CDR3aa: ASSLLDLSNEQF

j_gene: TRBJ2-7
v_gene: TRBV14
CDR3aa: ASSLGYRRSGEQY

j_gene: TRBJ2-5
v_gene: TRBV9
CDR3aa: ASSVDAVQETQY

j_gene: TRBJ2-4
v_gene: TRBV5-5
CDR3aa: ASSTSTGAVRNIQY

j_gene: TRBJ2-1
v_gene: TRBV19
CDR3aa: ASSSGSSYNEQF

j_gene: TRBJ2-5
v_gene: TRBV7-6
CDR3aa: ASSSKWGARETQY

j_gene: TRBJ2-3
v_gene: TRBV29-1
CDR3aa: SVEPGTDTQY

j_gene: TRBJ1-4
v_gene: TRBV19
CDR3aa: ASSIVDSRNEKLF

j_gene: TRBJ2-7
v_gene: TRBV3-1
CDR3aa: ASRPTGVHEQY

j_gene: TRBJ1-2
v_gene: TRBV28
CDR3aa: ASSAPTPTGLIDGYT

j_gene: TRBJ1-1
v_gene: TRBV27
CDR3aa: ASSLIGQGWGTEAF

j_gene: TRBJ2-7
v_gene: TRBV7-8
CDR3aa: ASSQPGGEGSYEQY

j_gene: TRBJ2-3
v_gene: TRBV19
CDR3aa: ASSRSSGRARDTQY

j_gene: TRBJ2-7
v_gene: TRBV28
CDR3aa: ASRRYEQY

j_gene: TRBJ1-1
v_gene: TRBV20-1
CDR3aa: SARDLKRATEAF

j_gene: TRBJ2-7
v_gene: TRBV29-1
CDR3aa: SVETGTYEQY

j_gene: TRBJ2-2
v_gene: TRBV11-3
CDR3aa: ASSFRGRASGELF

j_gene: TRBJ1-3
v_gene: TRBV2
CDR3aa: ASRADGSSGNTIY

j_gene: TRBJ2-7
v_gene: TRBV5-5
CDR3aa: ASSLRERSYEQY

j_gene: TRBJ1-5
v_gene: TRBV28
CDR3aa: ASSPASGVSQPQH

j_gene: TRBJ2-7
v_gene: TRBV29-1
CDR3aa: SPRTVIYEQY

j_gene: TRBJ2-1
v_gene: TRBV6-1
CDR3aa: ASTRDYNEQF

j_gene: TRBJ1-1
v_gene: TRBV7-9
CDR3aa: ASSLGAGDVAF

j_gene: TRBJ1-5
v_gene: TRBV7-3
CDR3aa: ASVPHSNQPQH

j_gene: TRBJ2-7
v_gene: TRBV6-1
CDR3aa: ASSFPPRVLNYEQY

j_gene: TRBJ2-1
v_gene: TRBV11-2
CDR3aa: ASSSRTSGNEQF

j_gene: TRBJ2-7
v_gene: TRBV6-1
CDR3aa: ASGSGTNYEQY

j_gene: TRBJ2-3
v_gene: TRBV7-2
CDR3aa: ASNTGGASTDTQY

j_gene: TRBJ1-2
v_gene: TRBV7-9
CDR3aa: ASSLRQGNYGYT

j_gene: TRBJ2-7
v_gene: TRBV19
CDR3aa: ASSKRVTYEQY

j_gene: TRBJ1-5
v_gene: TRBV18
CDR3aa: ASSLGQTSQPQH

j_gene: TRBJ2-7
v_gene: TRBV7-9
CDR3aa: ASSSSWDRGYEQY